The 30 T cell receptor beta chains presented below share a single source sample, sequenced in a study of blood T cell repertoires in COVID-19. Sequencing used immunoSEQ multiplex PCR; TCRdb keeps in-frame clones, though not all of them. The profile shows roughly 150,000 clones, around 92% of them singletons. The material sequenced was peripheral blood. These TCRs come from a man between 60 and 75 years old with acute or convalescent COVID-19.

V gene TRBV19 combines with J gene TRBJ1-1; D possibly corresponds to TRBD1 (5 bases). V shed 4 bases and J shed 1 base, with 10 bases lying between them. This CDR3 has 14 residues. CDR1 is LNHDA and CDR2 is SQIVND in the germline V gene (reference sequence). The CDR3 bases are TGTGCCAGTAGTAGGAGGGGTGAGAACACTGAAGCTTTCTTT. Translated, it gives CASSRRGENTEAFF.

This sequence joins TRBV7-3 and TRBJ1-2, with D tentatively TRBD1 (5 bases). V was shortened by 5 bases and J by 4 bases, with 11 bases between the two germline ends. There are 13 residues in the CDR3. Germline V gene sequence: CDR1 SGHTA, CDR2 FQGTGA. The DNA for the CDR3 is TGTGCCAGCAGCACCGCGGGGGGCTATGGCTACACCTTC. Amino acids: CASSTAGGYGYTF.

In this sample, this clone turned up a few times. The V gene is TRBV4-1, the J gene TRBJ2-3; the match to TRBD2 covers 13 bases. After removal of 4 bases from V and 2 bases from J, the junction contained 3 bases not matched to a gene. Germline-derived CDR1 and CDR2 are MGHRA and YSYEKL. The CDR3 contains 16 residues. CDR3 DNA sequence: TGCGCCAGCAGCCCCGGACTAGCGGGGGCCACAGATACGCAGTATTTT. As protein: CASSPGLAGATDTQYF.

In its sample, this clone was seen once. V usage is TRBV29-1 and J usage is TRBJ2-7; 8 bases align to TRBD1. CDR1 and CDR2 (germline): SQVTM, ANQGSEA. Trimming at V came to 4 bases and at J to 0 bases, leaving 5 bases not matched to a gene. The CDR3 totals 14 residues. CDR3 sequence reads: CSVAGQVSSYEQYF. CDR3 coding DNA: TGCAGCGTTGCGGGACAGGTGTCCTCCTACGAGCAGTACTTC.

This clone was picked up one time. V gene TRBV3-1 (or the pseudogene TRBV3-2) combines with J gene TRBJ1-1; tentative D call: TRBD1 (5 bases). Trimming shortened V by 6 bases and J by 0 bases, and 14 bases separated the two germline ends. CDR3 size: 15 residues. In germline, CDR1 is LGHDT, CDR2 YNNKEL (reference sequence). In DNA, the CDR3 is TGTGCCAGCAGGGGAAAAGGGGTACTGAACACTGAAGCTTTCTTT. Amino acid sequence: CASRGKGVLNTEAFF.

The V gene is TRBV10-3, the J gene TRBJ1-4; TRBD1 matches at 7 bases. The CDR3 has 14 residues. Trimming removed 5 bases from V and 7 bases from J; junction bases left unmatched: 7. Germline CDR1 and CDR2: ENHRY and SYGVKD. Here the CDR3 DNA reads TGTGCCATCAGTCCCGGAGGGGGCCGTGAAAAACTGTTTTTT. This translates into CAISPGGGREKLFF.

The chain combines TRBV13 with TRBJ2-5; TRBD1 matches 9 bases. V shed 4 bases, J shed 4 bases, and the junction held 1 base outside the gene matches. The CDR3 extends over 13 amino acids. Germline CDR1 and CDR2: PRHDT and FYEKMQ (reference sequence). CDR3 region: CASSSDRGETQYF. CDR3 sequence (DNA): TGTGCCAGCAGCTCGGACAGGGGAGAGACCCAGTACTTC.

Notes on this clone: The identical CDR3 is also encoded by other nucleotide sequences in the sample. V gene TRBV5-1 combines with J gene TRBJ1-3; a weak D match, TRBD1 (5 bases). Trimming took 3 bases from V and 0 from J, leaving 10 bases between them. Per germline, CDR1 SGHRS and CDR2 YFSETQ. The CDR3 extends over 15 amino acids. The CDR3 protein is CASSSGDGSGNTIYF. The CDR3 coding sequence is TGCGCCAGCAGCTCGGGGGACGGCTCTGGAAACACCATATATTTT.

For the CDR3, the DNA is TGCAGCGTGGATACCCAGGGGGGTGCGGGCTACACCTTC. Translation gives CSVDTQGGAGYTF. This chain uses TRBV29-1 with TRBJ1-2, with TRBD1 matching 7 bases. This CDR3 is 13 amino acids long. V was pared by 6 bases and J by 8 bases, with 12 bases of the junction left unmatched. Germline V CDR1 and CDR2: SQVTM, ANQGSEA.

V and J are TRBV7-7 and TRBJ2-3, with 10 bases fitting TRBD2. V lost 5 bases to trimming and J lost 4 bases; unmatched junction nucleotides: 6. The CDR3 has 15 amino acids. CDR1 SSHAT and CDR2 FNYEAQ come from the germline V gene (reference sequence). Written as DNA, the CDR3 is TGTGCCAGCAGCCCCTCGAGCGGGGGGGCAGATACGCAGTATTTT. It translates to CASSPSSGGADTQYF. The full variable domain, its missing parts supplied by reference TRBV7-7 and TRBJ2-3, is GAGVSQSPRYKVTKRGQDVTLRCDPISSHATLYWYQQALGQGPEFLTYFNYEAQPDKSGLPSDRFSAERPEGSISTLTIQRTEQRDSAMYRCASSPSSGGADTQYFGPGTRLTVL.

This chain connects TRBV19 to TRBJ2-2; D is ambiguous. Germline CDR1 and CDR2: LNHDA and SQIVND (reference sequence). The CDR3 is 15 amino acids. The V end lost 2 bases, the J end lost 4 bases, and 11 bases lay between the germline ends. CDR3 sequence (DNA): TGTGCCAGTAGTATACGCCTCATCGGCACCGGGGAGCTGTTTTTT. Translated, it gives CASSIRLIGTGELFF.

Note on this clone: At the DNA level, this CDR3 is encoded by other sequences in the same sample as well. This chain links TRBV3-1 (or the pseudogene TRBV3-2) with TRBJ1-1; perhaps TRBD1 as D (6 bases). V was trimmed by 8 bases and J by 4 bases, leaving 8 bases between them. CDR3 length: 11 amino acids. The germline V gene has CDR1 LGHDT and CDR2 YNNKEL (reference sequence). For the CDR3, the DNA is TGTGCCAGCCGGGGGGCCACTGAAGCTTTCTTT. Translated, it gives CASRGATEAFF.

In nucleotides, the CDR3 is TGTGCCAGCAGCCTGGGGCGGCGGAGGGGCGAATCGGGCTACACCTTC. The encoded protein is CASSLGRRRGESGYTF. This sequence joins TRBV7-8 and TRBJ1-2; D might be TRBD1 (5 bases). The length of the CDR3 is 16 residues. Trimming stripped 5 bases from V and 8 bases from J, with 24 bases between. CDR1 is SGHVS and CDR2 is FQNEAQ in the germline V gene.

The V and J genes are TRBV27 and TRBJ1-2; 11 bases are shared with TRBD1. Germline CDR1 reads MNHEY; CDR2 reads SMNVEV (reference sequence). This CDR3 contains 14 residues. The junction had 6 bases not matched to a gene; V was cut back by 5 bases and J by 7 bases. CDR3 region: CASSPGQGAGGYTF. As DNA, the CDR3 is TGTGCCAGCAGTCCAGGACAGGGGGCGGGTGGCTACACCTTC.

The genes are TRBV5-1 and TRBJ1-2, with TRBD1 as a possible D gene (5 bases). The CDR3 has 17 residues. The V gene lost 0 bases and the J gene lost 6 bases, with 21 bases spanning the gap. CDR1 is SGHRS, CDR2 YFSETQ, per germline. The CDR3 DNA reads TGCGCCAGCAGCTTGGGACGGTCTAAACGGGGGATAAATGGCTACACCTTC. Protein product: CASSLGRSKRGINGYTF.

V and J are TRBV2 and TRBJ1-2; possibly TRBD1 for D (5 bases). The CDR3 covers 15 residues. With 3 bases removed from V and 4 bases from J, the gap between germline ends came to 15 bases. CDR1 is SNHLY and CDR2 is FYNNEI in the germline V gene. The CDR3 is CASSEGLQRGYGYTF. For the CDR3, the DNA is TGTGCCAGCAGTGAGGGACTCCAACGGGGCTATGGCTACACCTTC.

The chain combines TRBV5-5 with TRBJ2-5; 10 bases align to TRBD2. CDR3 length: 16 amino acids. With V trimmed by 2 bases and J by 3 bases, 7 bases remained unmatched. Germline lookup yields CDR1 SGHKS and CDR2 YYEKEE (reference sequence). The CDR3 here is CASSFYGTSEKETQYF. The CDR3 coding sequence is TGTGCCAGCAGCTTTTATGGGACTAGCGAGAAAGAGACCCAGTACTTC. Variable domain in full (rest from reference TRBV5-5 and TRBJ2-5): DAGVTQSPTHLIKTRGQQVTLRCSPISGHKSVSWYQQVLGQGPQFIFQYYEKEERGRGNFPDRFSARQFPNYSSELNVNALLLGDSALYLCASSFYGTSEKETQYFGPGTRLLVL.

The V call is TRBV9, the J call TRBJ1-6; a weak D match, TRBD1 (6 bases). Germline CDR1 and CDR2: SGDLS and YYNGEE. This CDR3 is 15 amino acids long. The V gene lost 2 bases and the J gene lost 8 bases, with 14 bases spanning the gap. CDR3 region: CASSVLQGGDSPLHF. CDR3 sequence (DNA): TGTGCCAGCAGCGTCCTACAGGGAGGGGATTCACCCCTCCACTTT.

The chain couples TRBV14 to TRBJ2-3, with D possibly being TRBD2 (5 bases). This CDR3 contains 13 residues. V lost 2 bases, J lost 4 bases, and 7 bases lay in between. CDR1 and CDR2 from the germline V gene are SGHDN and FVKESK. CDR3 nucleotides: TGTGCCAGCAGCCAAAGAGCGGCAGATACGCAGTATTTT. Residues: CASSQRAADTQYF.

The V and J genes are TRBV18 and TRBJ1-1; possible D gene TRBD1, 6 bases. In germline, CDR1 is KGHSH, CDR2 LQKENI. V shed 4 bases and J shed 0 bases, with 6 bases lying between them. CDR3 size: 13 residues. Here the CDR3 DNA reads TGTGCCAGCTCACAGGGGGTGAACACTGAAGCTTTCTTT. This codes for CASSQGVNTEAFF.

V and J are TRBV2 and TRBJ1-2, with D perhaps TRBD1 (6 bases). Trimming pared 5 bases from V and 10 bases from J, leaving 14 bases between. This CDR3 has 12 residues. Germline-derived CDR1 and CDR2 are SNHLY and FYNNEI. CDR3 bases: TGTGCCAGCAGTTACAGGGATGGGGCCTACACCTTC. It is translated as CASSYRDGAYTF.

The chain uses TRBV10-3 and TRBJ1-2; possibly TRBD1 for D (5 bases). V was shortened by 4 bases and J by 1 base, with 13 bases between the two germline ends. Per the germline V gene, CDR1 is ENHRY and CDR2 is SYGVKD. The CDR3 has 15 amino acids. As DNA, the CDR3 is TGTGCCATCAGTGGATCAGGGAACTATAACTATGGCTACACCTTC. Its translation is CAISGSGNYNYGYTF.

CDR3 nucleotides: TGCGCCAGCAGAACCTCCGGGAGCTATGGCTACACCTTC. It encodes CASRTSGSYGYTF. The gene calls are TRBV5-1 and TRBJ1-2; unclear D gene. Germline assignment: CDR1 SGHRS and CDR2 YFSETQ. V was clipped by 5 bases and J by 4 bases, with 12 bases between them. The CDR3 is 13 amino acids.

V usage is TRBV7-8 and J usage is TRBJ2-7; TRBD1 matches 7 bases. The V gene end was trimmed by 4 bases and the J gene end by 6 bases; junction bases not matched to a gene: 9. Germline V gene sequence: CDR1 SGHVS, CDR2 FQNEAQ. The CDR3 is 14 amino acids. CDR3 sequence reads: CASSSRTGWSEQYF. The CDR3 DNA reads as TGTGCCAGCAGCTCAAGGACAGGCTGGTCCGAGCAGTACTTC.

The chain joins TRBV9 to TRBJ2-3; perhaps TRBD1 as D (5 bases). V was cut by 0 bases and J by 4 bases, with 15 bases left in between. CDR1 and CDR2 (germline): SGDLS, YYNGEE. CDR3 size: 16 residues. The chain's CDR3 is CASSVGRRGGADTQYF. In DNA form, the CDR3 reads TGTGCCAGCAGCGTAGGTAGAAGGGGTGGGGCAGATACGCAGTATTTT.

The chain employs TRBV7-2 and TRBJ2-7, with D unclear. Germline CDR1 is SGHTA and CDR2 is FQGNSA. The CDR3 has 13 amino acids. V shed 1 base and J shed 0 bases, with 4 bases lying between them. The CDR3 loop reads CASSLGYSYEQYF. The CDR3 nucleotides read TGTGCCAGCAGCTTAGGTTACTCCTACGAGCAGTACTTC.

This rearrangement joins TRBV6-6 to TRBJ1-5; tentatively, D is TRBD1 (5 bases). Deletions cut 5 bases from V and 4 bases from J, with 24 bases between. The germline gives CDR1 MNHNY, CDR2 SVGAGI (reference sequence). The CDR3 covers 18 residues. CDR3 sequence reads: CASSPPFSPGLPNQPQHF. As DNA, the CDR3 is TGTGCCAGCAGTCCACCGTTCTCACCAGGGCTACCAAATCAGCCCCAGCATTTT.

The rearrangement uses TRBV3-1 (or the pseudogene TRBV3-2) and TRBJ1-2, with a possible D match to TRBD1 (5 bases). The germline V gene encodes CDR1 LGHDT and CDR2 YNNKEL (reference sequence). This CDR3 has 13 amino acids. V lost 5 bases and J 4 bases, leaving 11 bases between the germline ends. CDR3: CASSTTATYGYTF. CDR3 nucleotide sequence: TGTGCCAGCAGCACGACAGCAACCTATGGCTACACCTTC.

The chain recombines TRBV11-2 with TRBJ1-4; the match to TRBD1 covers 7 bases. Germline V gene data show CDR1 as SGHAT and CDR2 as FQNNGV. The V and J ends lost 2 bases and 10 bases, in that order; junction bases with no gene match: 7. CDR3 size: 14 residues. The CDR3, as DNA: TGTGCCAGCAGCTTATCGACAGGGCGAGGAAAACTGTTTTTT. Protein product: CASSLSTGRGKLFF.

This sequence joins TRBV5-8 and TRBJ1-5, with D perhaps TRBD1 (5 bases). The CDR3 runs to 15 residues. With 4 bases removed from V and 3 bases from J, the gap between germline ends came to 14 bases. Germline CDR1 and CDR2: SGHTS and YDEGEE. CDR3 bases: TGTGCCAGCAGCACCTACCGGACATCCAATCAGCCCCAGCATTTT. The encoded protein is CASSTYRTSNQPQHF.